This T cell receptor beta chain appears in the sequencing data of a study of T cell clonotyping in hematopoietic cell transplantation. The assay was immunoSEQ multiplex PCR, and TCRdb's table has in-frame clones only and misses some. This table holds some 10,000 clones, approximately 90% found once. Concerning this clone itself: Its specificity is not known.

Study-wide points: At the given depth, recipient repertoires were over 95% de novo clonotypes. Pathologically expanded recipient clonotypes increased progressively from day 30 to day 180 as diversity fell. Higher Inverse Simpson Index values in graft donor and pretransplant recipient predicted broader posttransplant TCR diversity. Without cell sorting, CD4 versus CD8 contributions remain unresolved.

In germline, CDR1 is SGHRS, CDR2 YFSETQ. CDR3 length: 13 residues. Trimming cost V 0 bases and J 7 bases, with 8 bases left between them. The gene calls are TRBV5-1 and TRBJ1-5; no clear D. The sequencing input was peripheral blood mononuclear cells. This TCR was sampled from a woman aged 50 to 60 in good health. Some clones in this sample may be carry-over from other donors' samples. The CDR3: CASSLGPGQPQHF. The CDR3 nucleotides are TGCGCCAGCAGCTTGGGACCAGGCCAGCCCCAGCATTTT.